The 14 T cell receptor beta chains reported below all come from one sample, sequenced in a study of monozygotic twins with inflammatory bowel disease. Reprocessing the 5' RACE reads, TCRdb reports a single entry for every CDR3 protein and omits DNA. The listing contains over 120,000 distinct CDR3 sequences. Sequencing was done on a sample of blood. The receptors come from a human donor with ulcerative colitis or Crohn's disease, or a healthy co-twin of an affected twin (not recorded which).

The chain employs TRBV20-1 and TRBJ2-2; the TCRdb D gene call, TRBD2, has no DNA to confirm it. The CDR3 is 15 amino acids. Per the germline V gene, CDR1 is DFQATT and CDR2 is SNEGSKA (reference sequence). CDR3 amino acids: CSALSLAPTPGELFF.

This sequence joins TRBV24-1 and TRBJ2-5; absent DNA, TCRdb's TRBD1 call cannot be checked. The CDR3 spans 13 residues. Germline-derived CDR1 and CDR2 are KGHDR and SFDVKD. The CDR3 reads CATSGGQGQTQYF.

CDR3 sequence reads: CASSFNLDRLEAFF. The V call is TRBV11-2, the J call TRBJ1-1; TCRdb's assignment of TRBD1 cannot be checked, as there is no DNA. The CDR3 consists of 14 residues. Germline CDR1 SGHAT, CDR2 FQNNGV.

The V call is TRBV11-1, the J call TRBJ1-1. Germline CDR1 reads SGHAT; CDR2 reads FQDESV (reference sequence). The CDR3 is 13 amino acids. The CDR3 loop reads CASSLGLDSEAFF.

V and J are TRBV5-1 and TRBJ2-5; TCRdb's assignment of TRBD1 cannot be checked, as there is no DNA. Germline CDR1 and CDR2: SGHRS and YFSETQ. This CDR3 has 15 residues. The CDR3 is CASKEQGALGETQYF.

The V gene is TRBV5-1, the J gene TRBJ1-2; absent DNA, TCRdb's TRBD1 call cannot be checked. The germline V gene has CDR1 SGHRS and CDR2 YFSETQ. The CDR3 covers 15 residues. The CDR3 loop reads CASSQQGVDSYGYTF.

The gene calls are TRBV14 and TRBJ2-2; TCRdb reports TRBD2, a call that lacks DNA to check it against. This CDR3 region has 17 residues. Per the germline V gene, CDR1 is SGHDN and CDR2 is FVKESK. The CDR3 spells CASSQELAGVSTGELFF.

The chain couples TRBV5-4 to TRBJ2-1; without DNA, the TCRdb call of TRBD2 cannot be checked. CDR1 is SGHNT and CDR2 is YYREEE in the germline V gene (reference sequence). The CDR3 contains 15 residues. This CDR3 is CASNPSGKAHNEQFF.

The gene calls are TRBV11-2 and TRBJ2-1; the D call of TRBD2 rests on TCRdb alone, since no DNA is present to check it. The CDR3 sequence is 16 residues long. CDR1 is SGHAT, CDR2 FQNNGV, per germline. The CDR3 here is CASSPPGVAEYNEQFF.

This chain connects TRBV5-1 to TRBJ2-1; TCRdb returns TRBD1, unconfirmable since there is no DNA. The CDR3 has 12 amino acids. The germline CDR1 and CDR2 sequences are SGHRS and YFSETQ. The CDR3 loop is CASSSTGQGEFF.

The CDR3 loop reads CASTAGPGTKYF. The chain uses TRBV28 and TRBJ2-3; TCRdb reports TRBD2, a call that lacks DNA to check it against. This CDR3 is 12 amino acids long. Germline V CDR1 and CDR2: MDHEN, SYDVKM.

The chain recombines TRBV6-4 with TRBJ1-1; TCRdb outputs TRBD1, but without DNA this stays unchecked. CDR1 and CDR2 from the germline V gene are MRHNA and SNTAGT. This CDR3 is 12 amino acids long. This chain's CDR3 is CASRRQTTEAFF.

The chain carries TRBV7-9 and TRBJ1-3; the TCRdb call, TRBD1, lacks DNA for checking. CDR3 length: 14 amino acids. The V gene's germline CDR1 is SEHNR and CDR2 FQNEAQ (reference sequence). CDR3 sequence reads: CASRVSGRGNTIYF.

This sequence joins TRBV5-1 and TRBJ2-5; with no DNA, the TCRdb D assignment of TRBD1 cannot be verified. The CDR3 runs 16 residues. Germline V gene sequence: CDR1 SGHRS, CDR2 YFSETQ. The chain's CDR3 is CASSLVPGAIQETQYF.